This is a list of T cell receptor beta chains from one sample in a study of cytomegalovirus exposure and HLA in healthy donors. The table came from immunoSEQ multiplex PCR; TCRdb's copy has only in-frame clones and leaves some out. The sample yields over 85,000 clones, about three fifths seen once. Sequencing was done on a sample of PBMCs. The receptors stem from a human donor in good health. CDR3s include the opening cysteine and the closing phenylalanine or tryptophan. A D gene is named only where the DNA matches it firmly. Some rows mark clone size as missing; the rest say once, few, many or name a class of expanded clone.

clone size,D gene,J gene,V gene,CDR3 DNA,CDR3 protein
NA,NA,TRBJ1-1,TRBV6-6,TGTGCCAGCAGTCCCTCTAATACAGGAGTAACTAAAGCTTTCTTT,CASSPSNTGVTKAFF
NA,NA,TRBJ1-5,TRBV27,TGTGCCAGCAGAGCCTTGGGGGGAGGTCAGCCCCAGCATTTT,CASRALGGGQPQHF
NA,NA,TRBJ2-7,TRBV7-9,TGTGCCAGCAGCTCCGTCGGGGGATTGGGCTCCTACGAGCAGTACTTC,CASSSVGGLGSYEQYF
few,NA,TRBJ1-5,TRBV9,TGTGCCAGCAGCCCTTCCCTAAAGTCGCAGCCCCAGCATTTT,CASSPSLKSQPQHF
NA,NA,TRBJ1-5,TRBV28,TGTGCCAGCAGTCCCGCGGGGATCTTTTTGCGGGGCAATCAGCCCCAGCATTTT,CASSPAGIFLRGNQPQHF
NA,TRBD1,TRBJ1-4,TRBV27,TGTGCCAGCAGAAGAGCAGGGGGCGCGGGGGTTAATGAAAAACTGTTTTTT,CASRRAGGAGVNEKLFF
NA,TRBD1,TRBJ1-2,TRBV27,TGTGCCAGCAGTTTAACAGGGGGCGCAGGGGGCTACACCTTC,CASSLTGGAGGYTF
NA,TRBD2,TRBJ2-5,TRBV5-1,TGCGCCAGCAGCTTGCGAAGCGGGAGCGAGGAGACCCAGTACTTC,CASSLRSGSEETQYF
NA,NA,TRBJ2-3,TRBV29-1,TGCAGCGTCACCGGGAGATACACAGATACGCAGTATTTT,CSVTGRYTDTQYF
NA,TRBD2,TRBJ2-7,TRBV10-3,TGTGCCATCAAGCCGACTAGCGGGAACGCCGGCCAGTACTTC,CAIKPTSGNAGQYF
NA,NA,TRBJ2-3,TRBV30,TGTGCCTGCTCCTGGGGGGGCCTTAGCACAGATACGCAGTATTTT,CACSWGGLSTDTQYF
NA,NA,TRBJ1-6,TRBV10-3,TGTGCCATCAGTGATATGGGACGGGAGAATTCACCCCTCCACTTT,CAISDMGRENSPLHF
once,NA,TRBJ2-3,TRBV6-1,TGTGCCAGCAGAAGCGGAATTAGCACAGATACGCAGTATTTT,CASRSGISTDTQYF
NA,NA,TRBJ1-1,TRBV2,TGTGCCAGCGCCACCCGGGGCAGGGGTATGAACACTGAAGCTTTCTTT,CASATRGRGMNTEAFF
NA,NA,TRBJ2-5,TRBV5-4,TGTGCCAGCAGCTTGGACAGGAAAGGCCAAGAGACCCAGTACTTC,CASSLDRKGQETQYF
NA,NA,TRBJ2-3,TRBV29-1,TGCAGCGTTGGTAATGGGGAGACCGATCCACACTATACGCAGTATTTT,CSVGNGETDPHYTQYF
NA,NA,TRBJ2-1,TRBV28,TGTGCCAGCAGTTTGATAGTAAATGAGCAGTTCTTC,CASSLIVNEQFF
NA,NA,TRBJ2-1,TRBV21-1,TGTGCCAGCAGCAACCGGAACGCCGACTGTCCAATCTCCTACAATGAGCAGTTCTTC,CASSNRNADCPISYNEQFF
NA,TRBD1,TRBJ2-3,TRBV10-3,TGTGCCATCAGTGACCCTACGACAGGGGGAAGCACAGATACGCAGTATTTT,CAISDPTTGGSTDTQYF
NA,TRBD1,TRBJ2-1,TRBV27,TGTGCCAGCAGTCCACACCGGGACAGGCCTAACAATGAGCAGTTCTTC,CASSPHRDRPNNEQFF
NA,TRBD1,TRBJ2-5,TRBV7-8,TGTGCCAGCAGCTTAGGACAGGGCCAAGAGCAGTACTTC,CASSLGQGQEQYF
NA,NA,TRBJ2-3,TRBV4-1,TGCGCCAGCAGCCTTCACCCCCCACGCCGGGACGAGTACCCGGGAGGCACAGATACGCAGTATTTT,CASSLHPPRRDEYPGGTDTQYF
NA,TRBD1,TRBJ2-3,TRBV13,TGTGCCAGCAGCTCGACAGGGGGACGGTGGGATACGCAGTATTTT,CASSSTGGRWDTQYF
few,TRBD1,TRBJ2-7,TRBV4-1,TGCGCCAGCAGCCTCGGACAGGGGGTTTGGGAGCAGTACTTC,CASSLGQGVWEQYF
NA,NA,TRBJ2-7,TRBV19,TGTGCCAGTAGTATCAGCGTCCCCATCTACGAGCAGTACTTC,CASSISVPIYEQYF
few,TRBD2,TRBJ2-5,TRBV7-9,TGTGCCAGCAGCTGGACTAGCGGGAGTGGGGAGACCCAGTACTTC,CASSWTSGSGETQYF
NA,NA,TRBJ2-7,TRBV28,TGTGCCAGCAAGGTATCAGGGTACCGCGAGCAGTACTTC,CASKVSGYREQYF
NA,TRBD2,TRBJ2-2,TRBV15,TGTGCCACCAGCACCGGGACTACGAACACCGGGGAGCTGTTTTTT,CATSTGTTNTGELFF
NA,TRBD2,TRBJ2-1,TRBV5-1,TGCGCCAGCAGCTTGGGTCTAGCGGGAGTCAATGAGCAGTTCTTC,CASSLGLAGVNEQFF
NA,NA,TRBJ1-2,TRBV6-5,TGTGCCAGCAGTCCCGGAACAGCCGTGGGCTACACCTTC,CASSPGTAVGYTF
NA,NA,TRBJ2-1,TRBV5-1,TGCGCCAGCAGCTTGGCCGTAGGCGGGGAATACAATGAGCAGTTCTTC,CASSLAVGGEYNEQFF
NA,TRBD2,TRBJ2-7,TRBV19,TGTGCCAGTAGTATATCTTTTCGGTGGGACTACACCTACGAGCAGTACTTC,CASSISFRWDYTYEQYF
NA,TRBD1,TRBJ1-2,TRBV19,TGTGCCAGTAGTATAGCTGCGACAGGGGCCGCCTTTGAGTATGGCTACACCTTC,CASSIAATGAAFEYGYTF
once,NA,TRBJ1-2,TRBV19,TGTGCCAGTAGTAAAGCCACGCCCGGACTGACGAACTATGGCTACACCTTC,CASSKATPGLTNYGYTF
once,TRBD1,TRBJ2-5,TRBV4-1,TGCGCCAGCAGCTACGGACAGGGGGCTCGGGAGGAGACCCAGTACTTC,CASSYGQGAREETQYF
few,TRBD2,TRBJ2-1,TRBV29-1,TGCAGCGTTGGGGGACTAGCGGGAGGGTATGAGCAGTTCTTC,CSVGGLAGGYEQFF
NA,TRBD1,TRBJ1-2,TRBV19,TGTGCCAGTAGTACACAGGGGACAGGGCGGTATGGCTACACCTTC,CASSTQGTGRYGYTF
NA,TRBD2,TRBJ2-7,TRBV11-2,TGTGCCAGCAGCTTAGCGTCCGGGACTAGCGGGTACGAGCAGTACTTC,CASSLASGTSGYEQYF
NA,NA,TRBJ1-2,TRBV7-2,TGTGCCAGCAGCTTAGGATTGAGTAACAGGGTATTCGGCTACACCTTC,CASSLGLSNRVFGYTF
NA,TRBD1,TRBJ1-2,TRBV29-1,TGCAGCGTTCGAGGGGGCTTCTTCTATGGCTACACCTTC,CSVRGGFFYGYTF
NA,NA,TRBJ2-2,TRBV11-2,TGTGCCAGCAGCCCCGACAGAACCGGGGAGCTGTTTTTT,CASSPDRTGELFF
few,NA,TRBJ2-2,TRBV10-2,TGCGCCAGCAACTCCAGGGCCACGAACACCGGGGAGCTGTTTTTT,CASNSRATNTGELFF
NA,NA,TRBJ2-1,TRBV29-1,TGCAGCGTTGAAGGTGGCGGGGAGAGACCTTACAATGAGCAGTTCTTC,CSVEGGGERPYNEQFF
NA,NA,TRBJ1-3,TRBV4-1,TGCGCCAGCAGCCCCTGGGGCGGGGTAGGACTCGGAAACACCATATATTTT,CASSPWGGVGLGNTIYF
NA,TRBD1,TRBJ1-6,TRBV5-1,TGCGCCAGCAGCGTGAGCCTACCGGGACAGCATAATTCACCCCTCCACTTT,CASSVSLPGQHNSPLHF
NA,TRBD2,TRBJ2-1,TRBV6-1,TGTGCCACACGGCGACTAGCTTCCTACAATGAGCAGTTCTTC,CATRRLASYNEQFF
few,NA,TRBJ1-2,TRBV13,TGTGCCAGCAGCCTCGGGAGTAACTATGGCTACACCTTC,CASSLGSNYGYTF
NA,TRBD1,TRBJ1-2,TRBV11-2,TGTGCCAGCAGCAGGGGACAGAGCTATGGCTACACCTTC,CASSRGQSYGYTF
few,NA,TRBJ1-1,TRBV7-9,TGTTCCAGCAGCTTTGTGGCGGCTGAAGCTTTCTTT,CSSSFVAAEAFF
few,NA,TRBJ2-7,TRBV27,TGTGCCAGCAGTTTCGCACAGGCCTACTCCTACGAGCAGTACTTC,CASSFAQAYSYEQYF
NA,NA,TRBJ2-3,TRBV10-1,TGCGCCAGCAGTGAGTATCGTCGGGAGCGGCAGTATTTT,CASSEYRRERQYF
NA,NA,TRBJ2-7,TRBV5-4,TGTGCCAGCAGCTTGGGTAGATCCTACGAGCAGTACTTC,CASSLGRSYEQYF
NA,TRBD1,TRBJ2-3,TRBV4-1,TGCGCCAGCAGCCTTAGACAGGGAAACACAGATACGCAGTATTTT,CASSLRQGNTDTQYF
few,NA,TRBJ2-7,TRBV5-4,TGTGCCAGCATGCTCGGGACTCGGGGGGAGCAGTACTTC,CASMLGTRGEQYF